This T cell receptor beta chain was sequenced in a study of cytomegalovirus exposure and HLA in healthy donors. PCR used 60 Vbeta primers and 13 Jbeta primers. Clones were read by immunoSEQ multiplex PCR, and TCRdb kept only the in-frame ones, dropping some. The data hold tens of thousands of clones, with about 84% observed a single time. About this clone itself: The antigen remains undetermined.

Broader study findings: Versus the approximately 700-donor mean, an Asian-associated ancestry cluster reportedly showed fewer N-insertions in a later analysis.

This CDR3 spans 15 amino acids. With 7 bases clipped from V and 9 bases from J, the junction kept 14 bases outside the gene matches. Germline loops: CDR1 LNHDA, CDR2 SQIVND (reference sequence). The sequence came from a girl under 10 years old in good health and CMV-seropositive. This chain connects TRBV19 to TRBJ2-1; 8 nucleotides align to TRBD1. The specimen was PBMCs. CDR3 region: CASTRLDRESGEQFF. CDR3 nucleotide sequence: TGTGCCAGTACCCGATTGGACAGGGAAAGTGGTGAGCAGTTCTTC.